This T cell receptor beta chain was recovered during a study of blood T cell repertoires in COVID-19. On the study more broadly: T cells, B-cell-depleted T cells, or PBMCs supplied cDNA or gDNA.

Cohorts were based on clinical histories the participants reported. Authors' methods: Researchers report that nucleated cell counts were estimated from reference gene primer amplification. The table came from immunoSEQ multiplex PCR; TCRdb's copy has only in-frame clones and leaves some out. The V and J calls and the clone size are those of that table, but D and trimming were determined from the DNA. The data contain a few hundred thousand clones, over 80% of them singletons. This TCR was sampled from a man aged 18 to 29 with acute COVID-19. The material sequenced was PBMCs or T cells enriched from blood (not recorded which).

This CDR3 is CASSYDLRGEQYF. The DNA for the CDR3 is TGTGCCAGCAGTTATGACCTCAGGGGCGAGCAGTACTTC. The chain links TRBV6-5 to TRBJ2-7; a possible D gene is TRBD1 (6 bases). Trimming cost V 3 bases and J 6 bases, with 12 bases left between them. From germline, CDR1 is MNHEY and CDR2 SVGAGI. This CDR3 contains 13 residues.